These T cell receptor beta chains were read from a single sample in a study of glioma-infiltrating T cells after dendritic cell vaccination. TCRdb keeps only in-frame clones here, not all; method: immunoSEQ multiplex PCR. The sample includes about 99,000 clones, more than 70% seen only once; the top ten take 5.4%. The source was blood, collected after dendritic cell vaccination. Every receptor here comes from a human donor with glioblastoma. Both conserved end residues are part of each CDR3. A D gene is named only where the DNA matches it firmly. Rows give clone size only sometimes, using once, few, many, or a class for an expanded clone.

>TRBJ1-1|NA|NA|TRBV30
CAWSVMPGHLNEAFF
TGTGCCTGGAGTGTAATGCCGGGACACCTTAATGAAGCTTTCTTT
>TRBJ2-2|once|TRBD1|TRBV18
CASSPRPRSGTGNTGELFF
TGTGCCAGCTCACCAAGGCCGCGGTCAGGGACAGGGAACACCGGGGAGCTGTTTTTT
>TRBJ1-6|few|NA|TRBV2
CASKGTGNSPLHF
TGTGCCAGCAAGGGGACTGGTAATTCACCCCTCCACTTT
>TRBJ1-1|once|NA|TRBV7-8
CASSLPVNTEAFF
TGTGCCAGCAGCTTACCGGTGAACACTGAAGCTTTCTTT
>TRBJ1-2|NA|NA|TRBV6-1
CASTRREGINGYTF
TGTGCCAGCACTAGGAGGGAGGGGATCAATGGCTACACCTTC
>TRBJ1-2|NA|TRBD1|TRBV4-3
CASSQAGQGAGYTF
TGCGCCAGCAGCCAAGCTGGGCAGGGGGCGGGCTACACCTTC
>TRBJ2-7|NA|NA|TRBV6-1
CASSPGLFEGEQYF
TGTGCCAGCAGCCCAGGACTGTTCGAGGGCGAGCAGTACTTC
>TRBJ2-6|NA|TRBD1|TRBV28
CASSFQGADGANVLTF
TGTGCCAGCAGTTTTCAGGGGGCGGATGGGGCCAACGTCCTGACTTTC
>TRBJ1-1|NA|TRBD1|TRBV5-1
CASSDPGGAEAFF
TGCGCCAGCAGCGACCCAGGGGGCGCTGAAGCTTTCTTT
>TRBJ2-3|NA|NA|TRBV7-3
CASSLNQAGGTDTQYF
TGTGCCAGCAGCTTAAATCAGGCAGGGGGCACAGATACGCAGTATTTT
>TRBJ1-2|NA|NA|TRBV30
CAWRGQGYYGYTF
TGTGCCTGGAGGGGGCAGGGTTACTATGGCTACACCTTC
>TRBJ1-1|NA|NA|TRBV30
CAWRVGQLNTEAFF
TGTGCCTGGAGAGTCGGACAGCTGAACACTGAAGCTTTCTTT
>TRBJ2-1|NA|TRBD1|TRBV9
CASSPRQGPYNEQFF
TGTGCCAGCAGCCCGCGACAGGGACCCTACAATGAGCAGTTCTTC
>TRBJ2-5|NA|TRBD2|TRBV20-1
CSAQGGETQYF
TGCAGTGCCCAGGGAGGGGAGACCCAGTACTTC
>TRBJ2-7|NA|NA|TRBV9
CASSGLSGGSNEQYF
TGTGCCAGCAGCGGCCTCTCGGGGGGCTCCAACGAGCAGTACTTC
>TRBJ2-7|NA|TRBD1|TRBV18
CASSRRTGPQYF
TGTGCCAGCTCACGTAGGACAGGTCCGCAGTACTTC